The clone carrying this T cell receptor beta chain was observed a handful of times. No antigen is known for it. The source of the sample is a study of early T cells in non-severe SARS-CoV-2 infection. Across the study: Bulk RNA taken from unsorted whole blood was sequenced, leaving chains unpaired.

CDR3 size: 17 residues. Germline assignment: CDR1 SEHNR and CDR2 FQNEAQ (reference sequence). The trim removed 1 base at V and 0 bases at J, leaving 9 bases unmatched. Study-wide results and limits: Matching against VDJdb likely underestimated virus-specific expansions, favoring anti-spike CD8.

MiXCR was run by TCRdb on the 5' RACE reads, yielding one entry per CDR3 protein. The table has more than 85,000 distinct CDR3 sequences, approximately 17% seen once. The sequenced material came from whole blood. J is TRBJ2-7 and V is TRBV7-9, with 7 bases that match TRBD1. This clonotype was obtained from an adult who was a healthcare worker with PCR-confirmed SARS-CoV-2 infection or an uninfected control (not recorded which). CDR3: CASSLVSGTVTSYEQYF. The CDR3 DNA follows: TGTGCCAGCAGCTTAGTATCGGGGACAGTGACCTCCTACGAGCAGTACTTC. The variable domain in full, completed from reference TRBV7-9 and TRBJ2-7, reads DTGVSQNPRHKITKRGQNVTFRCDPISEHNRLYWYRQTLGQGPEFLTYFQNEAQLEKSRLLSDRFSAERPKGSFSTLEIQRTEQGDSAMYLCASSLVSGTVTSYEQYFGPGTRLTVT.